Below, 17 T cell receptor beta chains from the same sample are listed, as sequenced in a study of cytomegalovirus exposure and HLA in healthy donors. Assay used: immunoSEQ multiplex PCR; TCRdb lists only in-frame clones, some missing. The sample gives 300,000 to 400,000 clones, roughly 87% of which show up once; around 1% is in the top ten. Material for sequencing was PBMCs. The receptors derive from a man aged 25-45 years in good health and CMV-seronegative.

The chain links TRBV10-1 to TRBJ2-1, with 7 bases aligning to TRBD1. The CDR3 runs to 14 residues. The junction had 6 bases not matched to a gene; V was cut back by 4 bases and J by 6 bases. Germline V gene data show CDR1 as WNHNN and CDR2 as SYGVQD (reference sequence). CDR3 amino acids: CASSGTTGLNEQFF. The CDR3 region has the DNA TGCGCCAGCAGTGGGACGACAGGGCTCAATGAGCAGTTCTTC.

Written as DNA, the CDR3 is TGCGCCAGCAGCCAAGACAGGGGGCCCGGCGAGCAGTACTTC. The encoded protein is CASSQDRGPGEQYF. The chain employs TRBV4-3 and TRBJ2-7; 8 nucleotides align to TRBD1. J was trimmed by 6 bases and V by 0 bases; bases with no gene match: 4. CDR3 length: 14 residues. The germline V gene encodes CDR1 LGHNA and CDR2 YSLEER.

The chain combines TRBV6-5 with TRBJ2-3; 14 nucleotides agree with TRBD2. With 4 bases clipped from V and 8 bases from J, the junction kept 5 bases outside the gene matches. In germline, CDR1 is MNHEY, CDR2 SVGAGI. The CDR3 totals 15 residues. CDR3 protein: CASSSRLAGGLTQYF. The CDR3 coding sequence is TGTGCCAGCAGTTCCCGACTAGCGGGGGGGCTTACGCAGTATTTT.

The chain has TRBV2 and TRBJ2-7, with D perhaps TRBD1 (5 bases). The V end lost 8 bases, the J end lost 0 bases, and 17 bases lay between the germline ends. The CDR3 consists of 15 residues. CDR1 and CDR2 from the germline V gene are SNHLY and FYNNEI. CDR3 DNA sequence: TGTGCCAGCGGAGAGACAGCGCAGAGCTCCTACGAGCAGTACTTC. This gives the protein CASGETAQSSYEQYF.

The chain carries TRBV7-2 and TRBJ1-2, with TRBD1 identical over 9 bases. Looked up from germline, CDR1 is SGHTA and CDR2 is FQGNSA. The CDR3 sequence is 14 residues long. J gave up 8 bases and V 3 bases, and 7 bases lay outside the gene matches. The CDR3 reads CASSFSGQGAGYTF. The CDR3 bases are TGTGCCAGCAGCTTCTCGGGACAGGGTGCGGGCTACACCTTC.

V usage is TRBV5-5 and J usage is TRBJ2-5, with 9 positions matching TRBD1. The junction had 4 bases not matched to a gene; V was cut back by 0 bases and J by 1 base. The CDR3 covers 16 residues. Germline CDR1 reads SGHKS; CDR2 reads YYEKEE (reference sequence). As DNA, the CDR3 is TGTGCCAGCAGCTTGGCTCGGGACAGGGTCCAAGAGACCCAGTACTTC. It is translated as CASSLARDRVQETQYF.

CDR3 region: CASSSRSTEAFF. The CDR3 DNA reads TGTGCCAGCAGCTCGCGGTCCACTGAAGCTTTCTTT. This chain links TRBV7-9 with TRBJ1-1; D call uncertain. Germline CDR1 and CDR2: SEHNR and FQNEAQ (reference sequence). The V gene lost 4 bases and the J gene lost 4 bases, with 7 bases spanning the gap. This CDR3 comprises 12 residues.

With regard to this clone: Within the sample, other DNA sequences also encode this same CDR3. The CDR3 sequence is CASSFGQNTEAFF. CDR3 coding DNA: TGCGCCAGCAGCTTCGGACAGAACACTGAAGCTTTCTTT. This rearrangement joins TRBV5-1 to TRBJ1-1, with D perhaps matching TRBD1 (5 bases). The germline V gene has CDR1 SGHRS and CDR2 YFSETQ. The CDR3 has 13 amino acids. V lost 2 bases, J lost 1 base, and 6 bases lay in between.

The chain has TRBV7-8 and TRBJ1-4, with D possibly matching TRBD1 (5 bases). The germline gives CDR1 SGHVS, CDR2 FQNEAQ. V was clipped by 2 bases and J by 7 bases, with 11 bases between them. The CDR3 spans 14 residues. CDR3 loop: CASSLSGRGEKLFF. The CDR3 DNA is TGTGCCAGCAGCTTATCAGGGCGCGGTGAAAAACTGTTTTTT.

The chain has TRBV27 and TRBJ2-7; 9 bases are a match to TRBD1. V shed 5 bases and J 0 bases; nucleotides not matched to a gene: 5. Germline CDR1 is MNHEY and CDR2 is SMNVEV (reference sequence). CDR3 length equals 15 residues. The CDR3: CASSIGTGRSYEQYF. The CDR3, as DNA: TGTGCCAGCAGTATCGGGACAGGGCGCTCCTACGAGCAGTACTTC.

This clone was seen more than once but under ten times. J is TRBJ1-5 and V is TRBV4-1; perhaps TRBD1 as D (5 bases). V lost 3 bases and J lost 5, with 14 bases in between. Germline V CDR1 and CDR2: MGHRA, YSYEKL. CDR3 length: 15 residues. The CDR3 protein is CASSQTQEGYQPQHF. As DNA, the CDR3 is TGCGCCAGCAGCCAGACACAGGAAGGATATCAGCCCCAGCATTTT.

The chain links TRBV7-9 to TRBJ1-1; D call uncertain. V was pared by 4 bases and J by 11 bases, with 17 bases between. Germline-derived CDR1 and CDR2 are SEHNR and FQNEAQ (reference sequence). CDR3 size: 13 residues. CDR3 DNA sequence: TGTGCCAGCAGCTCCGCCTCGGTCACTCGGGCTTTCTTT. Its translation is CASSSASVTRAFF.

CDR3 in DNA: TGTGCCAGCAGTAGAGCCCCAGAGGTGCTCTCTCCTACGCAGTATTTT. It codes for CASSRAPEVLSPTQYF. The chain carries TRBV27 and TRBJ2-3; D gene uncertain. The CDR3 loop spans 16 amino acids. Germline CDR1 reads MNHEY; CDR2 reads SMNVEV (reference sequence). V lost 5 bases, J lost 8 bases, and 23 bases lay in between.

This chain links TRBV28 with TRBJ2-7; D unresolved. Germline-derived CDR1 and CDR2 are MDHEN and SYDVKM. This CDR3 is 12 amino acids long. Trimming removed 4 bases at V and 1 base at J, with 5 bases between. CDR3 bases: TGTGCCAGCAGTTACTGGTCCTACGAGCAGTACTTC. As protein: CASSYWSYEQYF.

The chain joins TRBV5-1 to TRBJ2-6, with TRBD1 matching over 9 bases. CDR3 length: 15 residues. Germline V lookup: CDR1 SGHRS, CDR2 YFSETQ. V lost 7 bases and J lost 1; bases outside the gene matches: 3. The CDR3 loop is CASGQGMSGANVLTF. In DNA, the CDR3 is TGCGCCAGCGGACAGGGGATGTCTGGGGCCAACGTCCTGACTTTC.

V gene TRBV10-1 combines with J gene TRBJ2-1, with 7 bases aligning to TRBD1. J was trimmed by 8 bases and V by 7 bases; bases with no gene match: 14. Germline V gives CDR1 WNHNN, CDR2 SYGVQD (reference sequence). The CDR3 spans 15 residues. The CDR3 DNA sequence: TGCGCCAGCACCCCAAGGGACAGATGGGGATATGAGCAGTTCTTC. Protein sequence: CASTPRDRWGYEQFF.

The chain has TRBV14 and TRBJ1-2; D unresolved. The germline CDR1 and CDR2 sequences are SGHDN and FVKESK. V was trimmed by 5 bases and J by 4 bases, leaving 14 bases between them. The CDR3 is 14 amino acids. CDR3 region: CASSYGGQIYGYTF. CDR3 bases: TGTGCCAGCAGCTACGGTGGGCAGATCTATGGCTACACCTTC. Full variable domain (rest looked up from reference TRBV14 and TRBJ1-2): EAGVTQFPSHSVIEKGQTVTLRCDPISGHDNLYWYRRVMGKEIKFLLHFVKESKQDESGMPNNRFLAERTGGTYSTLKVQPAELEDSGVYFCASSYGGQIYGYTFGSGTRLTVV.